Following are 24 T cell receptor beta chains from one sample sequenced in a study of T cells in Graves' hyperthyroidism and ophthalmopathy. TCR beta CDR3 region amplification was performed from RNA transcripts. The TCR CDR3 first-round RT-PCR relied on the HTBI primer set. TCRdb reanalysed the multiplex PCR reads using MiXCR and keeps one entry per CDR3 protein. The top ten hold around 28% of the sample, which has 400,000 or so distinct CDR3 sequences, over 13% seen once. Specimen: blood. The receptors were gathered from a man aged 50 to 59 with Graves' ophthalmopathy.

In regard to this clonotype: One junction end does not reproduce the germline sequence, and a read error may be involved. The rearrangement uses TRBV5-1 and TRBJ1-2, with D perhaps TRBD1 (6 bases). Germline V gene data show CDR1 as SGHRS and CDR2 as YFSETQ. The CDR3 consists of 13 residues. CDR3 protein: CAGSLGANYGYAF. The CDR3 DNA is TGCGCCGGCAGCTTGGGGGCAAACTATGGCTACGCCTTC.

The gene calls are TRBV24-1 and TRBJ2-3; D is perhaps TRBD1 or TRBD2 (5 bases each). The germline V gene encodes CDR1 KGHDR and CDR2 SFDVKD. The V and J ends lost 2 bases and 2 bases respectively, with 19 bases between them. There are 18 residues in the CDR3. In nucleotides, the CDR3 is TGTGCCACCAGTGATTGGTCCCGGGGCACCAGGATCACAGATACGCAGTATTTT. Amino acids: CATSDWSRGTRITDTQYF.

The sample holds many counts of this clonotype. The V gene is TRBV27, the J gene TRBJ2-1; no definite D call. The germline gives CDR1 MNHEY, CDR2 SMNVEV (reference sequence). V was clipped by 0 bases and J by 6 bases, with 15 bases between them. This CDR3 spans 16 amino acids. The CDR3 spells CASSLSPSESFNEQFF. The DNA for the CDR3 is TGTGCCAGCAGTTTATCTCCAAGCGAGAGTTTCAATGAGCAGTTCTTC.

This clonotype has ten or more counts. The rearrangement uses TRBV5-1 and TRBJ2-5, with D perhaps matching TRBD1 (6 bases). Germline CDR1 is SGHRS and CDR2 is YFSETQ. Trimming took 4 bases from V and 2 from J, leaving 12 bases between them. The CDR3 has 14 amino acids. The CDR3 sequence: CASSPRDTQETQYF. The CDR3 DNA follows: TGCGCCAGCAGCCCCCGGGACACTCAAGAGACCCAGTACTTC.

There are many counts of this clonotype. The chain links TRBV2 to TRBJ2-5; D is tentatively TRBD1 or TRBD2 (5 bases each). CDR1 is SNHLY, CDR2 FYNNEI, per germline. V lost 0 bases to trimming and J lost 5 bases, with 13 bases between them. This CDR3 spans 15 amino acids. The CDR3 is CASSEADRGGETQYF. The CDR3 DNA reads TGTGCCAGCAGTGAAGCGGACCGGGGCGGGGAGACCCAGTACTTC.

This clonotype was recorded many times. The chain recombines TRBV4-1 with TRBJ2-7; TRBD2 matches at 9 bases. Trimming at V came to 0 bases and at J to 4 bases, leaving 10 bases not matched to a gene. The V gene's germline CDR1 is MGHRA and CDR2 YSYEKL. CDR3 length: 17 amino acids. Here the CDR3 reads CASSQESSGSPTYEQYF. In DNA form, the CDR3 reads TGCGCCAGCAGCCAAGAGAGTAGCGGGAGCCCCACTTACGAGCAGTACTTC.

V is TRBV4-2 and J is TRBJ2-2; 10 nucleotides match TRBD2. J lost 6 bases, V lost 2 bases, and 6 bases had no gene match. The CDR3 extends over 16 amino acids. From germline, CDR1 is LGHNA and CDR2 YNFKEQ. CDR3 protein: CASSQHPLAGAGELFF. The CDR3 DNA reads as TGTGCCAGCAGCCAACACCCGCTAGCGGGAGCCGGGGAGCTGTTTTTT.

V gene TRBV11-3 combines with J gene TRBJ2-3; 12 nucleotides align to TRBD2. Trimming removed 4 bases from V and 4 bases from J; junction bases left unmatched: 9. Germline V gene data show CDR1 as SGHNT and CDR2 as YENEEA. This CDR3 comprises 17 residues. CDR3 nucleotides: TGTGCCAGCAGCTCCCTACTAGCGGGAGGAGTGGCAGATACGCAGTATTTT. Its protein is CASSSLLAGGVADTQYF.

This clonotype was detected many times. This rearrangement joins TRBV7-8 to TRBJ2-1; D gene ambiguous. Trimming stripped 2 bases from V and 2 bases from J, with 10 bases between. Germline CDR1 reads SGHVS; CDR2 reads FQNEAQ. This CDR3 is built from 15 residues. CDR3: CASSLNRLTYNEQFF. CDR3 coding DNA: TGTGCCAGCAGCTTAAATAGGCTAACCTACAATGAGCAGTTCTTC.

There are a few counts of this clonotype. The chain carries TRBV25-1 and TRBJ2-5, with 8 bases lining up with TRBD1. Germline CDR1 and CDR2: MGHDK and SYGVNS. CDR3 size: 14 residues. Unmatched junction bases numbered 8, after V lost 8 bases and J lost 3 bases. The CDR3 region has the DNA TGTGCCAGCCTTCGGACAGGGACGAAAGAGACCCAGTACTTC. It is translated as CASLRTGTKETQYF.

There are a few counts of this clonotype. CDR3 loop: CASSPRILSGANVLTF. For the CDR3, the DNA is TGTGCCAGCAGCCCCCGGATCCTCTCTGGGGCCAACGTCCTGACTTTC. This rearrangement joins TRBV7-8 to TRBJ2-6; D remains unclear. CDR1 and CDR2 (germline): SGHVS, FQNEAQ. Trimming took off 5 bases at V and 0 bases at J, with 11 bases between the two ends. CDR3 length: 16 residues.

V gene TRBV4-1 combines with J gene TRBJ1-3; D gene ambiguous. The CDR3 totals 14 residues. In germline, CDR1 is MGHRA, CDR2 YSYEKL. V was pared by 4 bases and J by 0 bases, with 7 bases between. DNA of the CDR3: TGCGCCAGCAGCCCCGTCCGCTCTGGAAACACCATATATTTT. As protein: CASSPVRSGNTIYF.

With regard to this clonotype: This sequence may be a read error, since a much larger clone differs from it by one base. The CDR3 does not end in the conserved phenylalanine or tryptophan, so this is likely a read error. V gene TRBV12-3 or TRBV12-4 combines with J gene TRBJ2-1, with 11 bases that match TRBD2. The CDR3 runs 16 residues. Trimming cost V 6 bases and J 1 base; bases outside gene matches: 5. CDR3 region: CASRALAGASYNEQFS. DNA for the CDR3: TGTGCCAGCAGGGCACTAGCGGGAGCGTCCTACAATGAGCAGTTCTCC.

This clonotype was recorded a few times. V gene TRBV2 combines with J gene TRBJ1-5; D uncertain. CDR1 is SNHLY and CDR2 is FYNNEI in the germline V gene. The CDR3 is 14 residues long. The V end lost 6 bases, the J end lost 0 bases, and 9 bases lay between the germline ends. The CDR3 spells CASRLGYSNQPQHF. CDR3 sequence (DNA): TGTGCCAGCAGACTCGGGTATAGCAATCAGCCCCAGCATTTT.

This clonotype was seen more than once but under ten times. This sequence joins TRBV6-1 and TRBJ1-5; D uncertain. The CDR3 is made up of 16 amino acids. Germline CDR1 is MNHNS and CDR2 is SASEGT. V lost 5 bases, J lost 0 bases, and 14 bases lay in between. This chain's CDR3 is CASSWPRKYSNQPQHF. CDR3 DNA: TGTGCCAGCAGTTGGCCCAGGAAATATAGCAATCAGCCCCAGCATTTT.

This clonotype occurred many times. The chain joins TRBV11-2 to TRBJ2-1, with 12 bases lining up with TRBD1. The V gene end was trimmed by 3 bases and the J gene end by 5 bases; junction bases not matched to a gene: 5. Germline V lookup: CDR1 SGHAT, CDR2 FQNNGV. The CDR3 runs to 16 residues. CDR3 protein: CASSLTGQGAHNEQFF. For the CDR3, the DNA is TGTGCCAGCAGCTTGACGGGACAGGGGGCGCACAATGAGCAGTTCTTC.

This clonotype was counted ten times or more. This chain links TRBV27 with TRBJ2-3; possible D gene TRBD1, 6 bases. The CDR3 loop spans 12 amino acids. Per germline, CDR1 MNHEY and CDR2 SMNVEV (reference sequence). Trimming took off 3 bases at V and 9 bases at J, with 10 bases between the two ends. Here the CDR3 DNA reads TGTGCCAGCAGTTTCGACGACAGGACGCAGTATTTT. Amino acid sequence: CASSFDDRTQYF.

The CDR3 nucleotides are TGTGCCAGCAGTGACAGGAGCAACACTGAAGCTTTCTTT. It codes for CASSDRSNTEAFF. The chain has TRBV27 and TRBJ1-1; D is possibly TRBD1 (6 bases). CDR3 size: 13 residues. CDR1 and CDR2 from the germline V gene are MNHEY and SMNVEV (reference sequence). The germline V and J ends were trimmed by 5 bases and 2 bases, with 9 bases remaining between them.

This clonotype was detected many times. This chain uses TRBV2 with TRBJ2-1; D is perhaps TRBD1 (5 bases). The CDR3 totals 14 residues. Germline V gene data show CDR1 as SNHLY and CDR2 as FYNNEI. V lost 3 bases and J lost 4, with 10 bases in between. CDR3 residues: CASSEGLEYNEQFF. The CDR3 DNA reads TGTGCCAGCAGTGAGGGGCTGGAGTACAATGAGCAGTTCTTC.

This clonotype was seen at least ten times. At one of its ends the junction is not consistent with the germline gene, which may arise from a read error. The J gene is TRBJ2-3, the V gene TRBV5-1; D tentatively reads TRBD1 or TRBD2 (5 bases each). Germline loops: CDR1 SGHRS, CDR2 YFSETQ. The CDR3 loop spans 15 amino acids. DNA for the CDR3: TGTGCCAGCAGTTTGGTGGGACGGAGCACAGATACGCAGTATTTT. Its protein is CASSLVGRSTDTQYF.

The chain has TRBV6-1 and TRBJ2-7; 7 bases agree with TRBD1. This CDR3 contains 14 residues. The V gene end was trimmed by 6 bases and the J gene end by 0 bases; junction bases not matched to a gene: 5. Germline V CDR1 and CDR2: MNHNS, SASEGT. The CDR3 sequence: CASSSTGPSYEQYF. The CDR3 nucleotides read TGTGCCAGCAGCTCGACAGGGCCCTCCTACGAGCAGTACTTC.

V usage is TRBV24-1 and J usage is TRBJ2-1; 12 bases fit TRBD1. Germline trimming cut 11 bases from V and 7 bases from J; bases unmatched to any gene: 8. Germline lookup yields CDR1 KGHDR and CDR2 SFDVKD. The CDR3 loop spans 14 amino acids. CDR3 amino acids: CASAPGQGANEQFF. CDR3 in DNA: TGTGCCAGCGCTCCGGGACAGGGGGCTAATGAGCAGTTCTTC.

In DNA form, the CDR3 reads TGCGCCAGCAGCCTCCTGCGTGATCGGGCGGGGTCGAGAACCGGGGAGCTGTTTTTT. Its protein is CASSLLRDRAGSRTGELFF. The rearrangement links TRBV5-1 to TRBJ2-2; the D gene is possibly TRBD2 (6 bases). The CDR3 spans 19 residues. The germline V and J ends were trimmed by 4 bases and 5 bases, with 27 bases remaining between them. In germline, CDR1 is SGHRS, CDR2 YFSETQ.

This clonotype was seen ten or more times. The chain carries TRBV7-6 and TRBJ2-7; D is perhaps TRBD2 (6 bases). Germline-derived CDR1 and CDR2 are SGHVS and FNYEAQ. Trimming left V 0 bases short and J 6 bases short, with 9 bases between. The CDR3 loop spans 13 amino acids. CDR3 loop: CASSLALASEQYF. The DNA for the CDR3 is TGTGCCAGCAGCTTAGCTCTAGCGTCCGAGCAGTACTTC.